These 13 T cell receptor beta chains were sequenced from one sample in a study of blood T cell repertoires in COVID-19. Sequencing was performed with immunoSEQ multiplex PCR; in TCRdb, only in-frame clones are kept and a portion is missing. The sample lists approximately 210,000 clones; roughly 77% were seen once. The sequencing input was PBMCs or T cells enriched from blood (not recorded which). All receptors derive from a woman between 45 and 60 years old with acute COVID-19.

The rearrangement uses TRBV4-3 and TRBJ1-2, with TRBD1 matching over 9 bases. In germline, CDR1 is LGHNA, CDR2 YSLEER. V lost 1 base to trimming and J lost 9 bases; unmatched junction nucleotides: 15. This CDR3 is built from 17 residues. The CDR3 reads CASSQVTPGTGYLSYTF. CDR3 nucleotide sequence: TGCGCCAGCAGCCAAGTCACACCCGGGACAGGGTACTTGAGCTACACCTTC.

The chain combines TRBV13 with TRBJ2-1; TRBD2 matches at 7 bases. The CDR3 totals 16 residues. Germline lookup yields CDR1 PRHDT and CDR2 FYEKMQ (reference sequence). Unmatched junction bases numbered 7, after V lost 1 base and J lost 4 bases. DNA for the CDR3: TGTGCCAGCAGCTTAGTGAGGACTAGTTTGTACAATGAGCAGTTCTTC. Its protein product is CASSLVRTSLYNEQFF. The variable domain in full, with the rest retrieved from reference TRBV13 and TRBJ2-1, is AAGVIQSPRHLIKEKRETATLKCYPIPRHDTVYWYQQGPGQDPQFLISFYEKMQSDKGSIPDRFSAQQFSDYHSELNMSSLELGDSALYFCASSLVRTSLYNEQFFGPGTRLTVL.

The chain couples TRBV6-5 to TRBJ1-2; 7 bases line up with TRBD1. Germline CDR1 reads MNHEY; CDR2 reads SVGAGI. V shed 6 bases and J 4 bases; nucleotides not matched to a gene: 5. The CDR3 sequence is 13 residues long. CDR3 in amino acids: CASRNQGVYGYTF. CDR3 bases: TGTGCCAGCAGGAATCAGGGGGTCTATGGCTACACCTTC.

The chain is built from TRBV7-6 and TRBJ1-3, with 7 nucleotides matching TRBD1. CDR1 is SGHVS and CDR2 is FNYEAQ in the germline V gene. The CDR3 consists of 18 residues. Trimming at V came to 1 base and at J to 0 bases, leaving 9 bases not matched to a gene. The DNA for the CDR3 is TGTGCCAGCAGCTTAGAATCACCAGGGGGATCCTCTGGAAACACCATATATTTT. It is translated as CASSLESPGGSSGNTIYF.

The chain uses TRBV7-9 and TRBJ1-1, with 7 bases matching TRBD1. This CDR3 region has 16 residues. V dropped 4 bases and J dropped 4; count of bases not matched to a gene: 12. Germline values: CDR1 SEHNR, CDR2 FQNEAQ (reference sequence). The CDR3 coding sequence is TGTGCCAGCAGCTCACGTCTAAGACAGGGCGGCACTGAAGCTTTCTTT. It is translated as CASSSRLRQGGTEAFF.

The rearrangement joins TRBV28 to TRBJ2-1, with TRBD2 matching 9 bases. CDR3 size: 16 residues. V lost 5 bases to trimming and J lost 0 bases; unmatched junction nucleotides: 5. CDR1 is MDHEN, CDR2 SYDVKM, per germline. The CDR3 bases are TGTGCCAGCAGTCCCAGCGGGGGGAGCTCCTACAATGAGCAGTTCTTC. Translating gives CASSPSGGSSYNEQFF. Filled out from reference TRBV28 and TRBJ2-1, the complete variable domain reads DVKVTQSSRYLVKRTGEKVFLECVQDMDHENMFWYRQDPGLGLRLIYFSYDVKMKEKGDIPEGYSVSREKKERFSLILESASTNQTSMYLCASSPSGGSSYNEQFFGPGTRLTVL.

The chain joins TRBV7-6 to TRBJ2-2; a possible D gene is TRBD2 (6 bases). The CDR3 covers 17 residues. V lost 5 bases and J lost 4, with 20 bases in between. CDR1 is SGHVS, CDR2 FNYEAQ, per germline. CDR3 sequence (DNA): TGTGCCAGCAGCCTCTTCTCTGGGCGGGGCGGCACCGGGGAGCTGTTTTTT. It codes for CASSLFSGRGGTGELFF. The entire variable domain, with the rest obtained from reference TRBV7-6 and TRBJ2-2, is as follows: GAGVSQSPRYKVTKRGQDVALRCDPISGHVSLYWYRQALGQGPEFLTYFNYEAQQDKSGLPNDRFSAERPEGSISTLTIQRTEQRDSAMYRCASSLFSGRGGTGELFFGEGSRLTVL.

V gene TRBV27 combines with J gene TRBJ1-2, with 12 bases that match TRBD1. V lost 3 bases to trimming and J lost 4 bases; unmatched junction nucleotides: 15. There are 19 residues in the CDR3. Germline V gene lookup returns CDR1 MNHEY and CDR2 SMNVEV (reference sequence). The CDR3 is CASSFEAGDRGRLGYGYTF. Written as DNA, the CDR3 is TGTGCCAGCAGTTTTGAAGCCGGGGACAGGGGGCGACTTGGCTATGGCTACACCTTC.

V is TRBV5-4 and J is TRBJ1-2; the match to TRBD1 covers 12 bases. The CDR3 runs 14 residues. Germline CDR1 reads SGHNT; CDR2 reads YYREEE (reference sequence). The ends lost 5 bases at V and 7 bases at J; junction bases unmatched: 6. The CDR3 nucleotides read TGTGCCAGCAGGGGACAGGGGGCTATGGCTGGCTACACCTTC. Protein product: CASRGQGAMAGYTF.

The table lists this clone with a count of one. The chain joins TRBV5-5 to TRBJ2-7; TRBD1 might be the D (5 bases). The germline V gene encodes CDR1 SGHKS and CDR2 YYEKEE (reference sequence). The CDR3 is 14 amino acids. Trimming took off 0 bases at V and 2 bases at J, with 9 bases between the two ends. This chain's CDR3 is CASSLGRDTYEQYV. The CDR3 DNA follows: TGTGCCAGCAGCTTGGGCAGGGATACCTACGAGCAGTACGTC.

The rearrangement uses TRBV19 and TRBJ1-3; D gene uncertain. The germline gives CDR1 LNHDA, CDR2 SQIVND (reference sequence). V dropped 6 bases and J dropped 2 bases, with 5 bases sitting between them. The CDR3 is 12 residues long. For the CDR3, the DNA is TGTGCCAGTAGGGGAGCTGGAAACACCATATATTTT. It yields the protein CASRGAGNTIYF.

CDR3 protein: CAISRKYKQGLNTEAFF. The CDR3 region has the DNA TGTGCCATCAGCCGAAAATATAAACAGGGGCTGAACACTGAAGCTTTCTTT. The chain couples TRBV10-3 to TRBJ1-1, with TRBD1 matching 7 bases. Germline values: CDR1 ENHRY, CDR2 SYGVKD. This CDR3 spans 17 amino acids. The ends lost 6 bases at V and 0 bases at J; junction bases unmatched: 13.

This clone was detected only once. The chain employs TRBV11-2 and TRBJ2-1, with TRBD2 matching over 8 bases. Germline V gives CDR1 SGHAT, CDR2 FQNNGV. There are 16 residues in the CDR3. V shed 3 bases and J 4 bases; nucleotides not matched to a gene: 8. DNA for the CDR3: TGTGCCAGCAGCTTTACGTCGAGCGGGGGTTACAATGAGCAGTTCTTC. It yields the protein CASSFTSSGGYNEQFF.